A selection of T cell receptor beta chains follows, all from one sample in a study of blood T cell repertoires in COVID-19. Libraries were prepared by immunoSEQ multiplex PCR; TCRdb keeps only in-frame clonotypes and omits some of them. Of fewer than 65,000 clones listed, 70% to 85% were seen once; the top ten hold 3.5%. The sample comprised peripheral blood. These receptors all stem from a man aged 60 to 69 with acute or convalescent COVID-19. Both conserved end residues are trimmed from each CDR3. Each record gives: V gene, J gene, D gene, CDR3 length, CDR3 protein. A D gene is named only where the DNA matches it firmly.

v_gene: TRBV30
j_gene: TRBJ2-6
d_gene: TRBD2
len: 15
CDR3aa: AVYAGVINSGANVLT

v_gene: TRBV2
j_gene: TRBJ2-2
d_gene: -
len: 10
CDR3aa: ASSWGAGELF

v_gene: TRBV2
j_gene: TRBJ1-6
d_gene: -
len: 12
CDR3aa: ASIQGPYNSPLH

v_gene: TRBV6-1
j_gene: TRBJ1-1
d_gene: -
len: 12
CDR3aa: ASSETQRNTEAF

v_gene: TRBV9
j_gene: TRBJ2-1
d_gene: -
len: 11
CDR3aa: ASSVGSSNEQF

v_gene: TRBV7-8
j_gene: TRBJ2-1
d_gene: TRBD2
len: 13
CDR3aa: ASSSIGGIYNEQF

v_gene: TRBV15
j_gene: TRBJ2-1
d_gene: TRBD2
len: 13
CDR3aa: ATSLSGGSYNEQF

v_gene: TRBV19
j_gene: TRBJ1-1
d_gene: TRBD1
len: 12
CDR3aa: ASYRGGWGTEAF

v_gene: TRBV19
j_gene: TRBJ2-6
d_gene: -
len: 13
CDR3aa: ASSLGYSGANVLT

v_gene: TRBV11-3
j_gene: TRBJ2-2
d_gene: TRBD1
len: 13
CDR3aa: ASSRAGGNAGELF

v_gene: TRBV11-2
j_gene: TRBJ2-5
d_gene: TRBD2
len: 13
CDR3aa: ASSSSGGTRETQY

v_gene: TRBV6-5
j_gene: TRBJ1-1
d_gene: -
len: 13
CDR3aa: ASSYRPDWNTEAF

v_gene: TRBV5-1
j_gene: TRBJ1-1
d_gene: TRBD1
len: 12
CDR3aa: ASRSQGATTEAF

v_gene: TRBV11-2
j_gene: TRBJ1-4
d_gene: TRBD1
len: 13
CDR3aa: ASSLGTGDGEKLF

v_gene: TRBV18
j_gene: TRBJ2-2
d_gene: TRBD1
len: 13
CDR3aa: ASSPDRVGPGELF

v_gene: TRBV10-2
j_gene: TRBJ1-2
d_gene: -
len: 11
CDR3aa: ASSEAGNYGYT

v_gene: TRBV7-9
j_gene: TRBJ2-7
d_gene: TRBD2
len: 13
CDR3aa: ASSYGAGGAYEQY

v_gene: TRBV6-5
j_gene: TRBJ1-5
d_gene: TRBD1
len: 13
CDR3aa: ASSYSGTAKQPQH

v_gene: TRBV5-5
j_gene: TRBJ1-2
d_gene: -
len: 12
CDR3aa: ASSLGGQNYGYT

v_gene: TRBV2
j_gene: TRBJ1-2
d_gene: -
len: 10
CDR3aa: ASLGQFYGYT